The 11 T cell receptor beta chains below all came from one sample that was sequenced in a study of CXCR3 chemokines and chemotherapy response in bladder cancer. TCRdb processed the PCR reads anew with MiXCR; each CDR3 protein has one entry. Of around 2,000 distinct CDR3 sequences in the sample, more than 15% were seen once. Sampling was conducted from a patient whose treatment included neoadjuvant chemotherapy. The source of these receptors is a human donor with bladder cancer that responded to neoadjuvant chemotherapy.

This clonotype is medium-sized by share. This chain connects TRBV20-1 to TRBJ2-1, with TRBD2 matching 8 bases. The CDR3 totals 16 residues. J gave up 0 bases and V 0 bases, and 4 bases lay outside the gene matches. Germline V gives CDR1 DFQATT, CDR2 SNEGSKA (reference sequence). CDR3 in amino acids: CSARDLSGSSYNEQFF. CDR3 nucleotides: TGCAGTGCTAGAGATCTCAGCGGGAGCTCCTACAATGAGCAGTTCTTC.

The sample holds many counts of this clonotype. J is TRBJ2-3 and V is TRBV11-3; D may be TRBD1 or TRBD2 (5 bases each). The ends were cut back, 0 bases at V and 6 bases at J, with 10 bases in the middle. CDR1 and CDR2 from the germline V gene are SGHNT and YENEEA. There are 14 residues in the CDR3. The CDR3, as DNA: TGTGCCAGCAGCTTAGATCCCGGGGCCGATACGCAGTATTTT. Encoded protein: CASSLDPGADTQYF.

This chain connects TRBV5-6 to TRBJ2-7, with D perhaps TRBD1 (7 bases). Germline V CDR1 and CDR2: SGHDT, YYEEEE. CDR3 length: 15 amino acids. The ends were cut back, 0 bases at V and 0 bases at J, with 10 bases in the middle. The CDR3, as DNA: TGTGCCAGCAGCTTGGCAGGGGGGAGCTCCTACGAGCAGTACTTC. Translating it yields CASSLAGGSSYEQYF.

Of note for this clonotype: A far more abundant clone sits one base away, making this likely a read error. Because it lacks the conserved phenylalanine or tryptophan at the end, this CDR3 is likely a read error. The rearrangement links TRBV6-6 to TRBJ2-1; D possibly uses TRBD1 or TRBD2 (5 bases each). Germline V lookup: CDR1 MNHNY, CDR2 SVGAGI (reference sequence). The V end lost 10 bases, the J end lost 0 bases, and 10 bases lay between the germline ends. This CDR3 is built from 13 residues. The CDR3 region has the DNA TGTGCCACCGGGACCTCCTCCTACAATGAGCAGTTCATC. This sequence encodes CATGTSSYNEQFI.

Details on this clonotype: A far larger clone is one nucleotide away, so this likely arose from a read error. This chain joins TRBV28 and TRBJ2-1; a weak D match, TRBD1 (5 bases). The germline V gene encodes CDR1 MDHEN and CDR2 SYDVKM. The CDR3 is 11 residues long. Trimming took off 7 bases at V and 10 bases at J, with 11 bases between the two ends. CDR3 coding DNA: TGTGCCAGCAATCAGGGATACGAGCAGTTCTTC. Translating it yields CASNQGYEQFF. The variable domain in full, with the rest retrieved from reference TRBV28 and TRBJ2-1, is DVKVTQSSRYLVKRTGEKVFLECVQDMDHENMFWYRQDPGLGLRLIYFSYDVKMKEKGDIPEGYSVSREKKERFSLILESASTNQTSMYLCASNQGYEQFFGPGTRLTVL.

This clonotype was found many times. The chain joins TRBV6-1 to TRBJ2-7; tentatively, D is TRBD1 or TRBD2 (6 bases each). Trimming removed 8 bases at V and 0 bases at J, with 17 bases between. The CDR3 is 15 residues long. Germline CDR1 and CDR2: MNHNS and SASEGT. CDR3 in amino acids: CASRGGLTSSYEQYF. In DNA, the CDR3 is TGTGCCAGCCGTGGGGGGCTGACTAGCTCCTACGAGCAGTACTTC.

This clonotype is classed as medium-sized. J is TRBJ2-7 and V is TRBV6-2 or TRBV6-3; 7 positions match TRBD1. The CDR3 sequence is 14 residues long. CDR1 and CDR2 from the germline V gene are MNHEY and SVGEGT. The V and J ends lost 1 base and 2 bases, in that order; junction bases with no gene match: 2. The CDR3 loop reads CASSYWQGAYEQYF. CDR3 nucleotides: TGTGCCAGCAGTTACTGGCAGGGGGCCTACGAGCAGTACTTC.

With regard to this clonotype: A far larger clone differs by one base, so this is likely a read error. The chain uses TRBV6-2 or TRBV6-3 and TRBJ2-1; 8 nucleotides agree with TRBD1. This CDR3 contains 16 residues. J lost 10 bases, V lost 8 bases, and 19 bases had no gene match. Germline V gene sequence: CDR1 MNHEY, CDR2 SVGEGT. The CDR3 loop is CASSPVVGQGFDEQFF. The CDR3 DNA follows: TGTGCCAGCTCCCCGGTTGTTGGACAGGGATTCGACGAGCAGTTCTTC.

The rearrangement joins TRBV5-4 to TRBJ1-2; 8 bases match TRBD1. Germline CDR1 reads SGHNT; CDR2 reads YYREEE (reference sequence). With V trimmed by 0 bases and J by 8 bases, 12 bases remained unmatched. This CDR3 comprises 16 residues. The CDR3 DNA follows: TGTGCCAGCAGCTTGGGTTCCTGGACAGGGAGATCCGGCTACACCTTC. This gives the protein CASSLGSWTGRSGYTF.

On this clonotype itself: This likely came from a read error, as a far larger clone is one base away. The V call is TRBV6-2 or TRBV6-3, the J call TRBJ2-1, with TRBD2 as a possible D gene (6 bases). CDR3 length: 14 amino acids. V gave up 0 bases and J gave up 13 bases, with 16 bases separating them. CDR1 MNHEY and CDR2 SVGEGT come from the germline V gene. The CDR3 region has the DNA TGTGCCAGCAGTTACTCGCCAGGACGGGAGACCCAGTTCTTC. This encodes CASSYSPGRETQFF.

This clonotype was seen ten or more times. V is TRBV14 and J is TRBJ2-1; tentatively, D is TRBD1 or TRBD2 (5 bases each). The CDR3 has 12 amino acids. Germline V gives CDR1 SGHDN, CDR2 FVKESK. V lost 9 bases and J lost 7, with 13 bases in between. The CDR3 DNA reads as TGTGCCAGGGGGGTAGTTGAGAATGAGCAGTTCTTC. It codes for CARGVVENEQFF. The variable domain in full, completed from reference TRBV14 and TRBJ2-1, reads EAGVTQFPSHSVIEKGQTVTLRCDPISGHDNLYWYRRVMGKEIKFLLHFVKESKQDESGMPNNRFLAERTGGTYSTLKVQPAELEDSGVYFCARGVVENEQFFGPGTRLTVL.